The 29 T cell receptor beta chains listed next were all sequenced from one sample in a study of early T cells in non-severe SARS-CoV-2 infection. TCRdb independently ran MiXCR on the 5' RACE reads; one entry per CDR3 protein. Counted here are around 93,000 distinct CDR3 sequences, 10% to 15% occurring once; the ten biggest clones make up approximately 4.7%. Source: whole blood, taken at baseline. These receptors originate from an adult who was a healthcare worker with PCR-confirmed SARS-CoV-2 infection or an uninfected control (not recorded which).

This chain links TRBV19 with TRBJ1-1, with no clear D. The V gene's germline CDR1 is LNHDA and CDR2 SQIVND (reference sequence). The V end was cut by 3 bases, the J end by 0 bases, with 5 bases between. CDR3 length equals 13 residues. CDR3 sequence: CASSIRLNTEAFF. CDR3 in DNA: TGTGCCAGTAGTATCAGACTGAACACTGAAGCTTTCTTT.

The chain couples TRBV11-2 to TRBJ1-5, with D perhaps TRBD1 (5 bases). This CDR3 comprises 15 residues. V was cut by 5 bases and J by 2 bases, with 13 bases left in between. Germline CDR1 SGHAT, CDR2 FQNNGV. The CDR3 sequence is CASSPDRGGNQPQHF. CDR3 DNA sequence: TGTGCCAGCAGCCCAGATCGAGGGGGCAATCAGCCCCAGCATTTT.

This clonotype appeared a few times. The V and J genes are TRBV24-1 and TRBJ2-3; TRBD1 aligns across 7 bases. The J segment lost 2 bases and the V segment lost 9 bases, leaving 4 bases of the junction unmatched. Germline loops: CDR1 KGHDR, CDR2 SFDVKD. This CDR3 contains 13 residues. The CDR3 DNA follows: TGTGCCACCGAGACAGGGCCCACAGATACGCAGTATTTT. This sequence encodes CATETGPTDTQYF.

CDR3 protein: CSANSGYSANGEQFF. As DNA, the CDR3 is TGCAGTGCCAACTCCGGGTACAGCGCCAACGGCGAGCAGTTCTTC. V and J are TRBV20-1 and TRBJ2-1; no clear D gene. V was pared by 6 bases and J by 10 bases, with 25 bases between. CDR1 and CDR2 from the germline V gene are DFQATT and SNEGSKA (reference sequence). The CDR3 sequence is 15 residues long.

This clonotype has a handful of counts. The CDR3 sequence is CASSLGVAPYNEQFF. The CDR3 nucleotides read TGTGCCAGCAGTTTAGGGGTAGCGCCTTACAATGAGCAGTTCTTC. V and J are TRBV12-3 or TRBV12-4 and TRBJ2-1; D is perhaps TRBD2 (5 bases). The CDR3 spans 15 residues. The ends were cut back, 1 base at V and 4 bases at J, with 11 bases in the middle.

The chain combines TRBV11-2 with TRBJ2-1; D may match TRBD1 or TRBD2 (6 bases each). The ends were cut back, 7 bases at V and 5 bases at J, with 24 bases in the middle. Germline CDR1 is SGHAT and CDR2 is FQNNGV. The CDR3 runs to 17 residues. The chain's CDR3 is CASTITPWGAVDNEQFF. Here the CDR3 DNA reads TGTGCCAGCACCATCACCCCCTGGGGGGCAGTGGACAATGAGCAGTTCTTC.

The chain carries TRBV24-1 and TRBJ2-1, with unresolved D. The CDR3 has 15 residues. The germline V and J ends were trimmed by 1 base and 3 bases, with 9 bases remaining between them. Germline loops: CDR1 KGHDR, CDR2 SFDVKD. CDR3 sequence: CATSDFETGYNEQFF. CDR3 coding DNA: TGTGCCACCAGTGATTTCGAGACTGGCTACAATGAGCAGTTCTTC.

As DNA, the CDR3 is TGCAGTGCTAGAGATTGGGGTCTAGCGGGAGGGGCCGCCTACGAGCAGTACTTC. Amino acids: CSARDWGLAGGAAYEQYF. The chain combines TRBV20-1 with TRBJ2-7; 12 nucleotides match TRBD2. CDR3 length equals 18 residues. Trimming at V came to 0 bases and at J to 2 bases, leaving 11 bases not matched to a gene. Germline values: CDR1 DFQATT, CDR2 SNEGSKA (reference sequence).

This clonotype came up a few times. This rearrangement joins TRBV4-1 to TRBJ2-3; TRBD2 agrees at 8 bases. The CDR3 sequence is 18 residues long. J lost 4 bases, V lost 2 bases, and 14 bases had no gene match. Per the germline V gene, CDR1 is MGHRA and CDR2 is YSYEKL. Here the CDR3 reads CASSQTRRTGLGPDTQYF. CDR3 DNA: TGCGCCAGCAGCCAAACCAGGAGAACGGGACTAGGCCCAGATACGCAGTATTTT.

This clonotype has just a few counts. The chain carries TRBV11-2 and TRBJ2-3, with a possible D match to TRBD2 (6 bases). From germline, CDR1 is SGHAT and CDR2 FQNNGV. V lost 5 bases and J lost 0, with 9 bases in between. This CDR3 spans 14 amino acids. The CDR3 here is CASSPGLSTDTQYF. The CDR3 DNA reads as TGTGCCAGCAGCCCGGGACTCAGCACAGATACGCAGTATTTT.

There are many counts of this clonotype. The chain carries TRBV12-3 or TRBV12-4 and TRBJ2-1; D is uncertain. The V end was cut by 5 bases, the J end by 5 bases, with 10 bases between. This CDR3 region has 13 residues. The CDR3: CASSRAPNNEQFF. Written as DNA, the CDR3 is TGTGCCAGCAGTAGAGCCCCGAACAATGAGCAGTTCTTC.

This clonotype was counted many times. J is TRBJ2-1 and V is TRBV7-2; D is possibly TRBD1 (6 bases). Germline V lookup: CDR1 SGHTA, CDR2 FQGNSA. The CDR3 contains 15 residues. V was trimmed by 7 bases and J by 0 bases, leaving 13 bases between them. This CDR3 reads CASTTDRGSYNEQFF. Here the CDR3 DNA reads TGTGCCAGCACCACGGACAGAGGCTCCTACAATGAGCAGTTCTTC. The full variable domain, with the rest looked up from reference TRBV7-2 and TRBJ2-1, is GAGVSQSPSNKVTEKGKDVELRCDPISGHTALYWYRQSLGQGLEFLIYFQGNSAPDKSGLPSDRFSAERTGGSVSTLTIQRTQQEDSAVYLCASTTDRGSYNEQFFGPGTRLTVL.

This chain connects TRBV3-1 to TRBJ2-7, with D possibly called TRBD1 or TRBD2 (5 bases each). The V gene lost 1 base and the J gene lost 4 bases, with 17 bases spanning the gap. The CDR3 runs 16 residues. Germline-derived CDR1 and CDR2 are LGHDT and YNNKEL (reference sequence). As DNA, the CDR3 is TGTGCCAGCAGCCAAGGGGGTAGAGGGGATGGTTACGAGCAGTACTTC. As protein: CASSQGGRGDGYEQYF.

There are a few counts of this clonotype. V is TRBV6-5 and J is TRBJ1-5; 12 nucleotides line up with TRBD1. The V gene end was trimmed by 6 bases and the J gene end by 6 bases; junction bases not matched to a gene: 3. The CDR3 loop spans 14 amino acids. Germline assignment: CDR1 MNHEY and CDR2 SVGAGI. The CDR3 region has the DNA TGTGCCAGCAGCTGGGACAGGGGGCTTCAGCCCCAGCATTTT. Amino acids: CASSWDRGLQPQHF.

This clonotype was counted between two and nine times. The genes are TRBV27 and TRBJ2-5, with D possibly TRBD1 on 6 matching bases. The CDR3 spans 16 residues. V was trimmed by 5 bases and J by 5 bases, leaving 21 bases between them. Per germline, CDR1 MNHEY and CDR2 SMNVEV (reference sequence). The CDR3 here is CASSRGKDSKRETQYF. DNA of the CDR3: TGTGCCAGCAGTAGGGGGAAGGACTCTAAAAGGGAGACCCAGTACTTC.

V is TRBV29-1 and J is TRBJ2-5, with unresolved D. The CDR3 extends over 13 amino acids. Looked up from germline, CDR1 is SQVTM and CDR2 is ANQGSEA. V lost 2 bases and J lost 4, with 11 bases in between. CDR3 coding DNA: TGCAGCGTTGAAAGGCAGCCGGGAGAGACCCAGTACTTC. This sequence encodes CSVERQPGETQYF.

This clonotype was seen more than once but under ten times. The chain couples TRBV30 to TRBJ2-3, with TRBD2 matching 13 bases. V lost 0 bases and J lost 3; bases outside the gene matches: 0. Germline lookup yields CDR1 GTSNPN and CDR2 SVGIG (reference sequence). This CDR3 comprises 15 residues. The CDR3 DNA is TGTGCCTGGAGTGTGACTAGCGGGAGGACAGATACGCAGTATTTT. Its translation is CAWSVTSGRTDTQYF.

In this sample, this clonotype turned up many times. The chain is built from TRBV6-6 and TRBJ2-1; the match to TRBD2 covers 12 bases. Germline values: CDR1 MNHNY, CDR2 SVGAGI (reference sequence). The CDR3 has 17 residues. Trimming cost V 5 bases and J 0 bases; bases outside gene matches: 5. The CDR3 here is CASSARLAGVSYNEQFF. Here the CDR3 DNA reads TGTGCCAGCAGTGCCAGACTAGCGGGAGTCTCCTACAATGAGCAGTTCTTC.

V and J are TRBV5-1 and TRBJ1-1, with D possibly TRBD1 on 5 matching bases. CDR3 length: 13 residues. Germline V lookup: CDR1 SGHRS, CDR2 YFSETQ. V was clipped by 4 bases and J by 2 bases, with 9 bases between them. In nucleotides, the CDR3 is TGCGCCAGCAGCCCCCGGACAAACACTGAAGCTTTCTTT. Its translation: CASSPRTNTEAFF.

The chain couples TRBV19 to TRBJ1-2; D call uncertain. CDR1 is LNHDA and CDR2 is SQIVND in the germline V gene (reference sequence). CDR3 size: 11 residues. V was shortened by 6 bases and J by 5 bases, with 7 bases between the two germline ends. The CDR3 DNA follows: TGTGCCAGTAGAAGAGAATATGGCTACACCTTC. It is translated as CASRREYGYTF.

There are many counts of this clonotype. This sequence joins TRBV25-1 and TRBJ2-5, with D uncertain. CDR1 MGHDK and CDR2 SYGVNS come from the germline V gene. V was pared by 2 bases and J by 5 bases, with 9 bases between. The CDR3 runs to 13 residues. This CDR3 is CASSEGPEETQYF. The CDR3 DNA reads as TGTGCCAGCAGTGAAGGTCCAGAGGAGACCCAGTACTTC.

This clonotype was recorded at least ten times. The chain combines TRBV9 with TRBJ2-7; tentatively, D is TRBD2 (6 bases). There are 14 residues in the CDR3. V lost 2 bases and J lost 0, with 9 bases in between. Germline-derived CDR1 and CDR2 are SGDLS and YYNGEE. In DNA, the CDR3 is TGTGCCAGCAGCGTCGGAGGGAGCTCCTACGAGCAGTACTTC. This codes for CASSVGGSSYEQYF.

Here the CDR3 reads CASSQEPSSGNTIYF. CDR3 sequence (DNA): TGCGCCAGCAGCCAAGAGCCTAGCTCTGGAAACACCATATATTTT. The gene calls are TRBV4-1 and TRBJ1-3; D unresolved. Trimming cost V 0 bases and J 0 bases, with 6 bases left between them. Germline V lookup: CDR1 MGHRA, CDR2 YSYEKL. This CDR3 is 15 amino acids long.

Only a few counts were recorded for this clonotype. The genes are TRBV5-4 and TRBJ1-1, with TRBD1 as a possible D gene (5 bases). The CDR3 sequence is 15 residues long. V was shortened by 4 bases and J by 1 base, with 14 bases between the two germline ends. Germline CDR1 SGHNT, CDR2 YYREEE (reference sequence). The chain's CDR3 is CASSPADRQNTEAFF. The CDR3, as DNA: TGTGCCAGCAGCCCGGCTGACAGACAGAACACTGAAGCTTTCTTT.

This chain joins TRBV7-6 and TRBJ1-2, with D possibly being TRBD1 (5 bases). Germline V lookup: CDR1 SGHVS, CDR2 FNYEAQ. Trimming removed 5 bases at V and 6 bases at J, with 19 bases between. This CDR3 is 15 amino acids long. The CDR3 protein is CASSPGRGNGDGYTF. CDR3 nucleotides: TGTGCCAGCAGCCCGGGACGAGGGAACGGGGATGGCTACACCTTC.

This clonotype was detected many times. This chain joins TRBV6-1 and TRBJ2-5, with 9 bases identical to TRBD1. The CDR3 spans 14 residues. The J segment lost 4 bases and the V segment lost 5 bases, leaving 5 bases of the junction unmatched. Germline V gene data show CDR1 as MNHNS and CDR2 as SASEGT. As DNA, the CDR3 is TGTGCCAGCAGTCCCACAGGGGGCAGAGAGACCCAGTACTTC. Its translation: CASSPTGGRETQYF.

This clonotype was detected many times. The CDR3 sequence: CAWSVGPTTDTQYF. The CDR3 DNA sequence: TGTGCCTGGAGTGTAGGCCCCACCACAGATACGCAGTATTTT. The rearrangement links TRBV30 to TRBJ2-3; D is unclear. Germline V gives CDR1 GTSNPN, CDR2 SVGIG (reference sequence). The V and J ends lost 0 bases and 2 bases respectively, with 9 bases between them. This CDR3 contains 14 residues.

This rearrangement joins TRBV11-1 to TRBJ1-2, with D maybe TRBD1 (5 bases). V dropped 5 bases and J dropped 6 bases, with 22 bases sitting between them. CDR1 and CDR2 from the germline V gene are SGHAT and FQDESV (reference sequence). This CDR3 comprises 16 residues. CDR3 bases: TGTGCCAGCAGCCCCCTCCCGAGACAGACAAGCAATGGCTACACCTTC. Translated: CASSPLPRQTSNGYTF.

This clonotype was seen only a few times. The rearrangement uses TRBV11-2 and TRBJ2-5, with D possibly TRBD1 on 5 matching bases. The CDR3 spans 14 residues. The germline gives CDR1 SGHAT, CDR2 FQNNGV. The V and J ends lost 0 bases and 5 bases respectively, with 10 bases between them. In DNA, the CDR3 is TGTGCCAGCAGCTTAGACGGCAGGGCCGAGACCCAGTACTTC. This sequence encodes CASSLDGRAETQYF.